This record looks at one T cell receptor (beta chain) sequence and its context. What it binds is unknown. Assay used: immunoSEQ multiplex PCR; TCRdb lists only in-frame clones, some missing. The repertoire consists of 15,000 or so clones, with more than 60% occurring once and the leading ten covering less than 35%. This sample was included in a study of T cells after posttransplantation cyclophosphamide. The V gene's germline CDR1 is MNHNS and CDR2 SASEGT. CDR3 length: 14 amino acids. V was shortened by 2 bases and J by 1 base, with 5 bases between the two germline ends. Overall study findings and caveats: Blood and skin or GI T cell repertoires showed limited TRB overlap. Later blood repertoires were often dominated by clones from the donor CD8+ memory compartment.

Cyclophosphamide on days +3 and +4 followed busulfan-fludarabine conditioning and a marrow graft. This specimen consisted of CD8+ T cells sorted from PBMCs, obtained approximately 2,000 days after a stem cell transplant with posttransplant cyclophosphamide. The sequence was obtained from a female patient between 35 and 55 years old who received an allogeneic stem cell transplant from a related donor, was CMV-positive, and had no GVHD. Some of the T cells might come from the graft donor. The chain links TRBV6-1 to TRBJ2-2; D unresolved. The CDR3 sequence: CASSELENTGELFF. CDR3 bases: TGTGCCAGCAGTGAACTAGAGAACACCGGGGAGCTGTTTTTT.